A single sample is the source of the 16 T cell receptor beta chains below, sequenced in a study of cytomegalovirus exposure and HLA in healthy donors. Both 60 Vbeta primers and 13 Jbeta primers went into the PCR. Only in-frame clones appear in the TCRdb table, and some are missing; sequencing was by immunoSEQ multiplex PCR. The sample has some 100,000 clones, around three quarters seen once; the top ten hold about 4%. What was sequenced was PBMCs. The receptors come from a female donor in good health and CMV-seropositive.

This clone was counted a few times. The rearrangement uses TRBV29-1 and TRBJ2-3; TRBD1 agrees at 8 bases. The CDR3 totals 15 residues. Germline V gene lookup returns CDR1 SQVTM and CDR2 ANQGSEA. Trimming removed 6 bases from V and 4 bases from J; junction bases left unmatched: 12. The CDR3 region has the DNA TGCAGCGTCGGGACAGGAGGCTTCGGCGCAGATACGCAGTATTTT. Amino acid sequence: CSVGTGGFGADTQYF.

The chain links TRBV7-2 to TRBJ2-1, with 12 bases that match TRBD2. The CDR3 is 15 residues long. After removal of 6 bases from V and 5 bases from J, the junction contained 5 bases not matched to a gene. CDR1 SGHTA and CDR2 FQGNSA come from the germline V gene. CDR3 nucleotide sequence: TGTGCCAGCAGTATGACTAGCGGGGGTAACAATGAGCAGTTCTTC. It codes for CASSMTSGGNNEQFF.

The chain employs TRBV30 and TRBJ1-2; a weak D match, TRBD1 (6 bases). CDR1 and CDR2 (germline): GTSNPN, SVGIG (reference sequence). The CDR3 contains 14 residues. V was clipped by 0 bases and J by 6 bases, with 14 bases between them. The CDR3 DNA reads TGTGCCTGGAGTGTGGGGGGGCGCAGGAATGGCTACACCTTC. It encodes CAWSVGGRRNGYTF.

The V call is TRBV18, the J call TRBJ1-3; TRBD1 matches at 9 bases. The junction had 9 bases not matched to a gene; V was cut back by 3 bases and J by 3 bases. There are 17 residues in the CDR3. The germline V gene has CDR1 KGHSH and CDR2 LQKENI. In DNA form, the CDR3 reads TGTGCCAGCTCACCGTTCCGGGACAGGGCTTATGGAAACACCATATATTTT. Amino acids: CASSPFRDRAYGNTIYF.

This sequence joins TRBV5-6 and TRBJ2-5; D gene uncertain. The CDR3 covers 15 residues. Germline V lookup: CDR1 SGHDT, CDR2 YYEEEE. V shed 2 bases and J shed 1 base, with 12 bases lying between them. In DNA, the CDR3 is TGTGCCAGCAGCTTAATTGTTGACTTCCAAGAGACCCAGTACTTC. It specifies CASSLIVDFQETQYF.

The rearrangement links TRBV27 to TRBJ2-7; TRBD2 matches 10 bases. This CDR3 spans 19 amino acids. CDR1 and CDR2 (germline): MNHEY, SMNVEV (reference sequence). V gave up 5 bases and J gave up 2 bases; unmatched junction bases: 18. The CDR3 protein is CASSERTPASGSSPYEQYF. As DNA, the CDR3 is TGTGCCAGCAGTGAACGTACCCCTGCTAGCGGGAGTAGCCCCTACGAGCAGTACTTC.

This clone was detected once. This sequence joins TRBV7-9 and TRBJ1-4, with D perhaps matching TRBD1 (5 bases). The CDR3 is made up of 15 amino acids. Germline V gives CDR1 SEHNR, CDR2 FQNEAQ (reference sequence). The V and J ends lost 5 bases and 4 bases respectively, with 14 bases between them. The CDR3 nucleotides are TGTGCCAGCAGCCCCGCGTTAGGGGATAATGAAAAACTGTTTTTT. Translated, it gives CASSPALGDNEKLFF.

The rearrangement uses TRBV7-2 and TRBJ2-7, with TRBD2 matching over 10 bases. Germline CDR1 and CDR2: SGHTA and FQGNSA. This CDR3 has 15 residues. V trimming: 5 bases; J trimming: 7 bases; junction bases outside the gene matches: 11. CDR3 nucleotide sequence: TGTGCCAGCAGCAGATCTAGCGGGGGCACTGGGGAGCAGTACTTC. Its translation is CASSRSSGGTGEQYF. The full variable domain, with the rest looked up from reference TRBV7-2 and TRBJ2-7, is GAGVSQSPSNKVTEKGKDVELRCDPISGHTALYWYRQSLGQGLEFLIYFQGNSAPDKSGLPSDRFSAERTGGSVSTLTIQRTQQEDSAVYLCASSRSSGGTGEQYFGPGTRLTVT.

The rearrangement joins TRBV7-2 to TRBJ2-7; D gene ambiguous. This CDR3 is 12 amino acids long. Germline lookup yields CDR1 SGHTA and CDR2 FQGNSA. Trimming shortened V by 2 bases and J by 3 bases, and 5 bases separated the two germline ends. The CDR3 reads CASSLMSYEQYF. The CDR3 nucleotides are TGTGCCAGCAGCTTAATGAGCTACGAGCAGTACTTC.

The J gene is TRBJ2-2, the V gene TRBV9; 7 positions agree with TRBD1. The CDR3 contains 18 residues. Germline V gives CDR1 SGDLS, CDR2 YYNGEE. V shed 4 bases, J shed 0 bases, and the junction held 12 bases outside the gene matches. Here the CDR3 reads CASSPKMGDSANTGELFF. As DNA, the CDR3 is TGTGCCAGCAGCCCCAAAATGGGGGACAGTGCGAACACCGGGGAGCTGTTTTTT.

This chain uses TRBV19 with TRBJ2-2; 7 positions match TRBD2. J was trimmed by 7 bases and V by 7 bases; bases with no gene match: 12. The V gene's germline CDR1 is LNHDA and CDR2 SQIVND (reference sequence). This CDR3 is built from 15 residues. The CDR3 coding sequence is TGTGCCAGTATTGGGGTGGCGGGAGTGGTCGGGGAGCTGTTTTTT. Translation gives CASIGVAGVVGELFF.

The chain uses TRBV5-4 and TRBJ2-2; 8 bases line up with TRBD2. The CDR3 runs 16 residues. V was pared by 5 bases and J by 0 bases, with 6 bases of the junction left unmatched. Germline CDR1 is SGHNT and CDR2 is YYREEE (reference sequence). This CDR3 reads CASRGGGRTNTGELFF. CDR3 in DNA: TGTGCCAGCAGGGGGGGCGGGAGGACGAACACCGGGGAGCTGTTTTTT.

The chain recombines TRBV19 with TRBJ2-6, with D possibly TRBD1 on 6 matching bases. V lost 5 bases and J lost 0, with 20 bases in between. The CDR3 has 19 amino acids. The germline CDR1 and CDR2 sequences are LNHDA and SQIVND (reference sequence). CDR3 protein: CASSYKTGPFSSGANVLTF. CDR3 in DNA: TGTGCCAGTAGTTATAAGACAGGCCCCTTTAGCTCTGGGGCCAACGTCCTGACTTTC.

This rearrangement joins TRBV7-2 to TRBJ1-1, with D perhaps matching TRBD1 (6 bases). The germline V gene encodes CDR1 SGHTA and CDR2 FQGNSA. With 4 bases removed from V and 1 base from J, the gap between germline ends came to 10 bases. The CDR3 covers 14 residues. CDR3 sequence (DNA): TGTGCCAGCAGCTCCCCAGGGGCGAACACTGAAGCTTTCTTT. Translated: CASSSPGANTEAFF.

The V gene is TRBV27, the J gene TRBJ1-2; TRBD1 aligns across 7 bases. Trimming took 5 bases from V and 4 from J; bases not matched to a gene: 4. Germline V gives CDR1 MNHEY, CDR2 SMNVEV (reference sequence). CDR3 length: 13 amino acids. CDR3 DNA sequence: TGTGCCAGCAGTACCTCAGGGGGCTATGGCTACACCTTC. Amino acid sequence: CASSTSGGYGYTF.

This clone was recorded only once. One end of the junction is discordant with germline, which a read error may explain. The sample contains more than one DNA sequence encoding this CDR3. The genes are TRBV25-1 and TRBJ1-4; D possibly corresponds to TRBD1 (6 bases). The V gene's germline CDR1 is MGHDK and CDR2 SYGVNS. CDR3 length: 15 residues. The CDR3 DNA reads TGTGCCAGCAGTGAATGGGGCAGGGGAAATGAAAAGCTGTTTTTT. This gives the protein CASSEWGRGNEKLFF. The entire variable domain, with the rest obtained from reference TRBV25-1 and TRBJ1-4, is as follows: EADIYQTPRYLVIGTGKKITLECSQTMGHDKMYWYQQDPGMELHLIHYSYGVNSTEKGDLSSESTVSRIRTEHFPLTLESARPSHTSQYLCASSEWGRGNEKLFFGSGTQLSVL.